This TCR beta chain derives from a study of blood T cell repertoires in COVID-19. The V gene end was trimmed by 6 bases and the J gene end by 1 base; junction bases not matched to a gene: 4. This CDR3 contains 15 residues. The V gene's germline CDR1 is SGHNT and CDR2 YYREEE (reference sequence). Profiled with immunoSEQ multiplex PCR; TCRdb holds only in-frame clones, not every one. The sample contains around 290,000 clones, 75% to 90% of which appear only once. This receptor was obtained from a woman between 65 and 79 years old with COVID-19, enrolled during active disease. The sequenced sample consisted of peripheral blood. The genes are TRBV5-4 and TRBJ2-5, with 12 positions matching TRBD2. The CDR3 region is CASTPGLAGQETQYF. The DNA of the CDR3 is TGTGCCAGCACCCCGGGACTAGCGGGCCAAGAGACCCAGTACTTC.